This entry lists 8 T cell receptor beta chains sequenced from one sample in a study of T-cell reconstitution after alpha-beta-depleted transplantation in children. Unique molecular identifiers were built into the TCRbeta library. MiXCR, applied by TCRdb to the PCR reads, yields one record per CDR3 protein. This table has around 500,000 distinct CDR3 sequences, around 12% appearing once. The sequenced sample was PBMCs from the stem cell graft donor, obtained from the stem cell graft. The receptors were gathered from a human donor who donated a stem cell graft to a child with combined immunodeficiency.

The J gene is TRBJ2-7, the V gene TRBV5-6, with TRBD1 matching over 7 bases. The junction had 9 bases not matched to a gene; V was cut back by 3 bases and J by 3 bases. CDR1 is SGHDT, CDR2 YYEEEE, per germline. CDR3 length: 15 amino acids. As DNA, the CDR3 is TGTGCCAGCAGCTGGACGACGACAGGGAACTACGAGCAGTACTTC. Amino acid sequence: CASSWTTTGNYEQYF.

This clonotype was observed at least ten times. The rearrangement links TRBV7-2 to TRBJ1-1, with 10 bases fitting TRBD1. V was clipped by 4 bases and J by 1 base; unmatched bases: 6. CDR1 and CDR2 from the germline V gene are SGHTA and FQGNSA. There are 16 residues in the CDR3. Here the CDR3 reads CASSSRGQGPNTEAFF. CDR3 coding DNA: TGTGCCAGCAGCTCAAGGGGACAGGGGCCGAACACTGAAGCTTTCTTT.

In its sample, this clonotype was seen a few times. CDR3 protein: CASSLDVGRGWDEQYF. The CDR3 DNA sequence: TGTGCCAGCAGTCTGGACGTAGGCCGGGGCTGGGACGAGCAGTACTTC. The genes are TRBV28 and TRBJ2-7; tentatively, D is TRBD1 or TRBD2 (5 bases each). Germline CDR1 is MDHEN and CDR2 is SYDVKM. CDR3 size: 16 residues. Deletions cut 5 bases from V and 5 bases from J, with 22 bases between. The full variable domain, with the rest looked up from reference TRBV28 and TRBJ2-7, is DVKVTQSSRYLVKRTGEKVFLECVQDMDHENMFWYRQDPGLGLRLIYFSYDVKMKEKGDIPEGYSVSREKKERFSLILESASTNQTSMYLCASSLDVGRGWDEQYFGPGTRLTVT.

This clonotype occurred many times. The chain links TRBV7-9 to TRBJ2-7, with a tentative D call TRBD1 (6 bases). Trimming removed 4 bases at V and 1 base at J, with 17 bases between. The CDR3 totals 16 residues. Germline CDR1 SEHNR, CDR2 FQNEAQ (reference sequence). In nucleotides, the CDR3 is TGTGCCAGCAGCTCCACCGATCTGGACAGTTCCTACGAGCAGTACTTC. As protein: CASSSTDLDSSYEQYF.

The genes are TRBV11-2 and TRBJ2-7; 8 nucleotides align to TRBD1. The CDR3 has 14 amino acids. The trim removed 5 bases at V and 3 bases at J, leaving 6 bases unmatched. CDR1 and CDR2 (germline): SGHAT, FQNNGV. CDR3 DNA sequence: TGTGCCAGCAGCACCTACAGGGGGATCTACGAGCAGTACTTC. The encoded protein is CASSTYRGIYEQYF.

This clonotype was recorded a few times. The chain has TRBV6-1 and TRBJ2-7, with D possibly matching TRBD1 (6 bases). The CDR3 is made up of 16 amino acids. V dropped 4 bases and J dropped 0 bases, with 16 bases sitting between them. Germline V gene sequence: CDR1 MNHNS, CDR2 SASEGT. The CDR3 protein is CASSVEGQFDSYEQYF. CDR3 bases: TGTGCCAGCAGTGTAGAAGGACAGTTTGACTCCTACGAGCAGTACTTC.

This clonotype came up many times. A read error may account for a junction end that differs from germline. The rearrangement uses TRBV5-1 and TRBJ2-7; a possible D gene is TRBD1 (5 bases). CDR1 and CDR2 from the germline V gene are SGHRS and YFSETQ. There are 13 residues in the CDR3. CDR3 DNA sequence: TGTGCCAGCAGCTTGACAGCCTCCTACGAGCAGTACTTC. Amino acids: CASSLTASYEQYF.

This clonotype was counted ten times or more. The rearrangement uses TRBV2 and TRBJ2-1; 10 nucleotides line up with TRBD2. J gave up 4 bases and V 8 bases, and 5 bases lay outside the gene matches. The CDR3 consists of 14 residues. Germline V lookup: CDR1 SNHLY, CDR2 FYNNEI. This CDR3 reads CASGGTSVYNEQFF. CDR3 nucleotide sequence: TGTGCCAGCGGCGGGACTAGCGTATACAATGAGCAGTTCTTC. Combining the CDR3 with reference TRBV2 and TRBJ2-1 gives the whole variable domain EPEVTQTPSHQVTQMGQEVILRCVPISNHLYFYWYRQILGQKVEFLVSFYNNEISEKSEIFDDQFSVERPDGSNFTLKIRSTKLEDSAMYFCASGGTSVYNEQFFGPGTRLTVL.